These 26 T cell receptor beta chains share one sample of origin, sequenced in a study of blood T cell repertoires in COVID-19. Repertoires were generated with immunoSEQ multiplex PCR, while TCRdb's copy carries only in-frame clones and drops some. The sample includes about 140,000 clones, about three quarters seen only once; the top ten take approximately 16%. Sequencing was carried out using peripheral blood. These receptors all come from a man in his fifties or sixties with acute or convalescent COVID-19.

The chain uses TRBV6-5 and TRBJ2-3; a weak D match, TRBD2 (5 bases). The CDR3 sequence is 15 residues long. Germline-derived CDR1 and CDR2 are MNHEY and SVGAGI. With 0 bases removed from V and 4 bases from J, the gap between germline ends came to 11 bases. The chain's CDR3 is CASSYSGEGADTQYF. In DNA form, the CDR3 reads TGTGCCAGCAGTTACTCGGGAGAGGGCGCAGATACGCAGTATTTT.

This chain joins TRBV30 and TRBJ2-3; TRBD1 might be the D (7 bases). Germline V gene data show CDR1 as GTSNPN and CDR2 as SVGIG (reference sequence). The V gene lost 4 bases and the J gene lost 3 bases, with 11 bases spanning the gap. The CDR3 totals 13 residues. CDR3 region: CAWTQGRTDTQYF. DNA of the CDR3: TGTGCCTGGACACAGGGGAGGACAGATACGCAGTATTTT.

This clone was counted at least ten times. The chain has TRBV5-4 and TRBJ1-6; TRBD1 matches 9 bases. Germline lookup yields CDR1 SGHNT and CDR2 YYREEE (reference sequence). The CDR3 spans 16 residues. J lost 9 bases, V lost 6 bases, and 13 bases had no gene match. The CDR3 protein is CASNTGGNDLSSPLHF. For the CDR3, the DNA is TGTGCCAGCAACACAGGGGGCAACGATCTTAGTTCACCCCTCCACTTT. Based on the CDR3 plus reference TRBV5-4 and TRBJ1-6, the full variable domain is ETGVTQSPTHLIKTRGQQVTLRCSSQSGHNTVSWYQQALGQGPQFIFQYYREEENGRGNFPPRFSGLQFPNYSSELNVNALELDDSALYLCASNTGGNDLSSPLHFGNGTRLTVT.

The sample holds one count of this clone. The rearrangement joins TRBV9 to TRBJ2-1; TRBD2 matches 14 bases. J lost 5 bases, V lost 3 bases, and 4 bases had no gene match. CDR1 SGDLS and CDR2 YYNGEE come from the germline V gene. This CDR3 comprises 16 residues. CDR3 sequence reads: CASSEGTSGGDNEQFF. The CDR3 DNA reads as TGTGCCAGCAGCGAGGGGACTAGCGGGGGTGACAATGAGCAGTTCTTC.

This clone turned up a few times. V is TRBV2 and J is TRBJ1-4; TRBD1 matches at 8 bases. The J segment lost 7 bases and the V segment lost 5 bases, leaving 6 bases of the junction unmatched. The CDR3 is 14 residues long. Looked up from germline, CDR1 is SNHLY and CDR2 is FYNNEI. The CDR3 region is CASSQDRASEKLFF. The DNA for the CDR3 is TGTGCCAGCAGTCAGGACAGGGCGAGTGAAAAACTGTTTTTT.

The rearrangement links TRBV3-1 (or the pseudogene TRBV3-2) to TRBJ1-6; maybe TRBD1 (5 bases). Germline V gene data show CDR1 as LGHDT and CDR2 as YNNKEL (reference sequence). V was cut by 2 bases and J by 10 bases, with 18 bases left in between. There are 16 residues in the CDR3. The CDR3 reads CASSQSLDIRYSPLHF. The DNA for the CDR3 is TGTGCCAGCAGCCAATCTCTGGACATACGGTACTCACCCCTCCACTTT.

In this sample, this clone turned up once. The chain joins TRBV5-6 to TRBJ2-1, with D unresolved. CDR1 and CDR2 (germline): SGHDT, YYEEEE. CDR3 length equals 13 residues. V was shortened by 0 bases and J by 6 bases, with 7 bases between the two germline ends. The CDR3 loop is CASSLGRFNEQFF. The CDR3 DNA follows: TGTGCCAGCAGCTTGGGCAGGTTCAATGAGCAGTTCTTC.

This clone was counted only a few times. V usage is TRBV11-3 and J usage is TRBJ2-2; 11 bases align to TRBD2. Germline CDR1 SGHNT, CDR2 YENEEA. V was clipped by 1 base and J by 4 bases; unmatched bases: 2. The CDR3 runs to 16 residues. In DNA, the CDR3 is TGTGCCAGCAGCTTAGGACTAGCGGGATTCACCGGGGAGCTGTTTTTT. Amino acid sequence: CASSLGLAGFTGELFF.

The table lists this clone with a few counts. This chain connects TRBV27 to TRBJ2-2; a weak D match, TRBD1 (5 bases). The germline V and J ends were trimmed by 3 bases and 1 base, with 9 bases remaining between them. CDR1 and CDR2 from the germline V gene are MNHEY and SMNVEV (reference sequence). The CDR3 runs 15 residues. The CDR3 DNA is TGTGCCAGCAGTTTCTTAGGGGAGAACACCGGGGAGCTGTTTTTT. It specifies CASSFLGENTGELFF.

V usage is TRBV14 and J usage is TRBJ2-3, with D perhaps TRBD2 (5 bases). The CDR3 has 14 amino acids. Germline CDR1 reads SGHDN; CDR2 reads FVKESK. V lost 4 bases and J lost 4, with 12 bases in between. In DNA, the CDR3 is TGTGCCAGCAGCCTCTCCCTTAGCGCAGATACGCAGTATTTT. It specifies CASSLSLSADTQYF. Filled out from reference TRBV14 and TRBJ2-3, the complete variable domain reads EAGVTQFPSHSVIEKGQTVTLRCDPISGHDNLYWYRRVMGKEIKFLLHFVKESKQDESGMPNNRFLAERTGGTYSTLKVQPAELEDSGVYFCASSLSLSADTQYFGPGTRLTVL.

The rearrangement links TRBV5-1 to TRBJ2-1; D possibly corresponds to TRBD2 (6 bases). CDR3 length: 14 amino acids. Trimming cost V 2 bases and J 9 bases, with 15 bases left between them. The germline V gene encodes CDR1 SGHRS and CDR2 YFSETQ. In nucleotides, the CDR3 is TGCGCCAGCAGCTTATTTGGGGAGGTCAGTGAGCAGTTCTTC. Residues: CASSLFGEVSEQFF.

This clone has a handful of counts. The chain links TRBV5-1 to TRBJ2-2; D might be TRBD1 (6 bases). Germline loops: CDR1 SGHRS, CDR2 YFSETQ. The CDR3 loop spans 15 amino acids. V dropped 0 bases and J dropped 4 bases, with 10 bases sitting between them. The CDR3 is CASSLDGQRTGELFF. The CDR3 DNA follows: TGCGCCAGCAGCTTGGATGGACAGCGCACCGGGGAGCTGTTTTTT.

In its sample, this clone was seen a few times. The chain joins TRBV7-6 to TRBJ1-4; unclear D gene. Trimming pared 3 bases from V and 7 bases from J, leaving 9 bases between. The germline gives CDR1 SGHVS, CDR2 FNYEAQ. The CDR3 runs to 13 residues. The CDR3 DNA is TGTGCCAGCAGCTTCAAGGAGGGTGAAAAACTGTTTTTT. This sequence encodes CASSFKEGEKLFF.

The chain joins TRBV11-2 to TRBJ1-4, with a weak D call TRBD1 (5 bases). CDR3 length equals 16 residues. Germline V gene sequence: CDR1 SGHAT, CDR2 FQNNGV. Between the trimmed V and J ends, which lost 1 base and 10 bases, there was a span of 19 bases. The CDR3 coding sequence is TGTGCCAGCAGCTTAGTCCCGGCAGGGATCGGCCGAAAACTGTTTTTT. Translating it yields CASSLVPAGIGRKLFF. The variable domain in full, with the rest retrieved from reference TRBV11-2 and TRBJ1-4, is EAGVAQSPRYKIIEKRQSVAFWCNPISGHATLYWYQQILGQGPKLLIQFQNNGVVDDSQLPKDRFSAERLKGVDSTLKIQPAKLEDSAVYLCASSLVPAGIGRKLFFGSGTQLSVL.

The chain uses TRBV19 and TRBJ2-3; D not certain. The V and J ends lost 3 bases and 0 bases respectively, with 7 bases between them. The CDR3 contains 14 residues. From germline, CDR1 is LNHDA and CDR2 SQIVND (reference sequence). For the CDR3, the DNA is TGTGCCAGTAGTATGGGCACGAGCACAGATACGCAGTATTTT. Its translation: CASSMGTSTDTQYF.

This chain links TRBV11-2 with TRBJ2-3; 10 bases align to TRBD2. Germline-derived CDR1 and CDR2 are SGHAT and FQNNGV. The CDR3 covers 15 residues. The V and J ends lost 2 bases and 4 bases, in that order; junction bases with no gene match: 3. The CDR3 region has the DNA TGTGCCAGCAGCTTACTAGCGGGGGTGGCAGATACGCAGTATTTT. Translating it yields CASSLLAGVADTQYF. The whole variable domain, filled in from reference TRBV11-2 and TRBJ2-3, reads EAGVAQSPRYKIIEKRQSVAFWCNPISGHATLYWYQQILGQGPKLLIQFQNNGVVDDSQLPKDRFSAERLKGVDSTLKIQPAKLEDSAVYLCASSLLAGVADTQYFGPGTRLTVL.

This chain joins TRBV6-1 and TRBJ1-2, with 11 bases aligning to TRBD1. The CDR3 is 18 residues long. Germline-derived CDR1 and CDR2 are MNHNS and SASEGT. V was clipped by 1 base and J by 4 bases; unmatched bases: 11. The CDR3 coding sequence is TGTGCCAGCAGTGAAGTCTCGGACAGGGGGCGAGTTAGCTATGGCTACACCTTC. It translates to CASSEVSDRGRVSYGYTF.

This clone occurred a few times. The V gene is TRBV24-1, the J gene TRBJ2-5, with D possibly TRBD1 on 6 matching bases. The CDR3 sequence is 14 residues long. The germline CDR1 and CDR2 sequences are KGHDR and SFDVKD. Trimming removed 3 bases from V and 5 bases from J, with 12 bases in between. The CDR3 is CATSDPQGLETQYF. For the CDR3, the DNA is TGTGCCACCAGTGATCCCCAGGGGCTGGAGACCCAGTACTTC.

The chain has TRBV18 and TRBJ1-1; D gene uncertain. Between the trimmed V and J ends, which lost 4 bases and 4 bases, there was a span of 13 bases. CDR1 is KGHSH, CDR2 LQKENI, per germline. This CDR3 is 14 amino acids long. The CDR3 DNA is TGTGCCAGCTCACTGAGCCTGCAAACCACTGAAGCTTTCTTT. Translated: CASSLSLQTTEAFF.

The chain uses TRBV2 and TRBJ1-5; 9 nucleotides line up with TRBD1. Germline V CDR1 and CDR2: SNHLY, FYNNEI. CDR3 length: 15 amino acids. Losses at the gene ends were 5 bases for V and 6 bases for J; bases not matched to a gene: 8. This chain's CDR3 is CASSWMGQGGQPQHF. The CDR3 bases are TGTGCCAGCAGTTGGATGGGACAGGGTGGTCAGCCCCAGCATTTT.

This sequence joins TRBV30 and TRBJ2-2; 7 nucleotides align to TRBD1. This CDR3 is 12 amino acids long. The V and J ends lost 7 bases and 1 base, in that order; junction bases with no gene match: 0. CDR1 is GTSNPN and CDR2 is SVGIG in the germline V gene (reference sequence). CDR3 sequence: CAYRGNTGELFF. The CDR3 coding sequence is TGTGCCTACAGGGGGAACACCGGGGAGCTGTTTTTT.

This chain connects TRBV11-2 to TRBJ2-2; 12 nucleotides match TRBD2. CDR1 SGHAT and CDR2 FQNNGV come from the germline V gene. This CDR3 contains 16 residues. V gave up 5 bases and J gave up 2 bases; unmatched junction bases: 3. The CDR3 region has the DNA TGTGCCAGCAGCATACTAGCGGGGGGAAACACCGGGGAGCTGTTTTTT. As protein: CASSILAGGNTGELFF.

The chain recombines TRBV6-1 with TRBJ2-5, with 7 positions matching TRBD2. V was pared by 2 bases and J by 1 base, with 4 bases of the junction left unmatched. Germline assignment: CDR1 MNHNS and CDR2 SASEGT. The CDR3 consists of 15 residues. The CDR3 sequence: CASSEQRGGQETQYF. In nucleotides, the CDR3 is TGTGCCAGCAGTGAACAGCGGGGCGGCCAAGAGACCCAGTACTTC.

The chain recombines TRBV5-1 with TRBJ1-2, with 7 bases identical to TRBD1. V shed 8 bases and J 2 bases; nucleotides not matched to a gene: 9. This CDR3 has 14 amino acids. Germline V gene lookup returns CDR1 SGHRS and CDR2 YFSETQ. The CDR3 sequence: CASAEGALNYGYTF. CDR3 nucleotides: TGCGCCAGTGCCGAGGGGGCCCTAAACTATGGCTACACCTTC.

The CDR3 nucleotides are TGCGCCAGCAGCTTGGGAGGGGGCGCAGATACGCAGTATTTT. Protein: CASSLGGGADTQYF. The V gene is TRBV5-1, the J gene TRBJ2-3, with 7 bases fitting TRBD1. The V gene's germline CDR1 is SGHRS and CDR2 YFSETQ. J was trimmed by 4 bases and V by 0 bases; bases with no gene match: 2. CDR3 length: 14 residues.

The chain has TRBV18 and TRBJ2-2; 7 bases align to TRBD1. Trimming removed 6 bases from V and 2 bases from J; junction bases left unmatched: 9. Germline lookup yields CDR1 KGHSH and CDR2 LQKENI. This CDR3 is built from 16 residues. The CDR3 bases are TGTGCCAGCTCTCCTCCGGGACAGACTAACACCGGGGAGCTGTTTTTT. It specifies CASSPPGQTNTGELFF.